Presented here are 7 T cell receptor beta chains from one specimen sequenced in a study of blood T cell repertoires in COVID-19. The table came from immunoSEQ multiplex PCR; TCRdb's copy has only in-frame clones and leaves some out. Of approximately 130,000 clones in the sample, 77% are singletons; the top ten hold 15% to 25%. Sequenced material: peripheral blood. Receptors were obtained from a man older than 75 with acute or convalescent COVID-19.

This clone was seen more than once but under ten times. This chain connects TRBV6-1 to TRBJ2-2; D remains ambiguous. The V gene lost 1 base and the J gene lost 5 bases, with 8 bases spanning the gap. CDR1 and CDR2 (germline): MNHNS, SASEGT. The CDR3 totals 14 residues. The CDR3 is CASSEVPLTGELFF. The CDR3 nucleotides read TGTGCCAGCAGTGAAGTTCCCCTAACCGGGGAGCTGTTTTTT.

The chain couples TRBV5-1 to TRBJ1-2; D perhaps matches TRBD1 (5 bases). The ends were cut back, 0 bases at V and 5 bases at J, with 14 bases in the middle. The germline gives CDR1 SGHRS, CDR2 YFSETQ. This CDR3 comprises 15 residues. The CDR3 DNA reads TGCGCCAGCAGCTTGGGGCAGGGTCCTTGGTATGGCTACACCTTC. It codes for CASSLGQGPWYGYTF.

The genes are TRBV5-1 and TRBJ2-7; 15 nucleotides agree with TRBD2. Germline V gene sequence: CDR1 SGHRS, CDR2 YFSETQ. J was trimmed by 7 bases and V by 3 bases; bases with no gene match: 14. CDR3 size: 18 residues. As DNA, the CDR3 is TGCGCCAGCAGCTCTATGGGACTAGCGGGGGGTTTTGCAACTGAGCAGTACTTC. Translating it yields CASSSMGLAGGFATEQYF.

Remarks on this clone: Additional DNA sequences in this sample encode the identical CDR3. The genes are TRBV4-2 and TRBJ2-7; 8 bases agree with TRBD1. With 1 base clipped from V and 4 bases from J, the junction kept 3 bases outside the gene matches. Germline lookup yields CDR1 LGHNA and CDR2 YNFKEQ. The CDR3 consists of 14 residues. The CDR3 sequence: CASSQGTGRYEQYF. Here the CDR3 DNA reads TGTGCCAGCAGCCAAGGGACAGGGCGGTACGAGCAGTACTTC.

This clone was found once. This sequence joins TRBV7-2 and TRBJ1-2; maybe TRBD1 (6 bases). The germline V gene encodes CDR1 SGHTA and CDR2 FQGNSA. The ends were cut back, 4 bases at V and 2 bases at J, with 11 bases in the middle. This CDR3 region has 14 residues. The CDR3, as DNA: TGTGCCAGCAGCTACGGACAGAGCAACTATGGCTACACCTTC. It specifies CASSYGQSNYGYTF.

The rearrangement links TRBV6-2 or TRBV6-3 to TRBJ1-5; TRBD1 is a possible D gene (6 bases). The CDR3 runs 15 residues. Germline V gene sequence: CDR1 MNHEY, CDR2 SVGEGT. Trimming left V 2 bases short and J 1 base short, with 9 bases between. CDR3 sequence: CASSYQGLSNQPQHF. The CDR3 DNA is TGTGCCAGCAGTTACCAGGGGCTGAGCAATCAGCCCCAGCATTTT.

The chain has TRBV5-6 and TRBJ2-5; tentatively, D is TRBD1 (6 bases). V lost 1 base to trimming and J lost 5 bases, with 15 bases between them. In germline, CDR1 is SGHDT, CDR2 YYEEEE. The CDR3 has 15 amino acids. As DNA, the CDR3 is TGTGCCAGCAGCTTGTCGCAGGGGCCAAGGGAGACCCAGTACTTC. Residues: CASSLSQGPRETQYF.